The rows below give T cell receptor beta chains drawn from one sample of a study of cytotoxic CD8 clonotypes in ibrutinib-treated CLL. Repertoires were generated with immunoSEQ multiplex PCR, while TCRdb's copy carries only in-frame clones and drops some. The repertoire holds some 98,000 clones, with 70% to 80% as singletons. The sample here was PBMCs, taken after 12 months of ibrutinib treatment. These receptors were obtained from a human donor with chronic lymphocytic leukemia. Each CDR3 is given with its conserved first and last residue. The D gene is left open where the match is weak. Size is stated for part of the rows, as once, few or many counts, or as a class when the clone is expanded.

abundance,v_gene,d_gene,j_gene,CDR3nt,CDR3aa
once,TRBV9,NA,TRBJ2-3,TGTGCCAGCAGCCCGTGGACACCCTCTAGCACAGATACGCAGTATTTT,CASSPWTPSSTDTQYF
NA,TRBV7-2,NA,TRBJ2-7,TGTGCCAGCAGCTTGGGCAAGCCCTACGAGCAGTACTTC,CASSLGKPYEQYF
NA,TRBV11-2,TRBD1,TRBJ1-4,TGTGCCAGCAGCCAAACCGGACAGGGCGGGGAAAAACTGTTTTTT,CASSQTGQGGEKLFF
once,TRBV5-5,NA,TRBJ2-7,TGTGCCAGCAGCCAAGATCAGGACAGCTCCTACGAGCAGTACTTC,CASSQDQDSSYEQYF
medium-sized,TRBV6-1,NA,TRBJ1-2,TGTGCCAGCAGTGGCGACAGGTCGGGCTACACCTTC,CASSGDRSGYTF
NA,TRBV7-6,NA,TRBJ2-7,TGTGCCAGCAGCCCAAACCAGGGATCTAGTGAGCAGTACTTC,CASSPNQGSSEQYF
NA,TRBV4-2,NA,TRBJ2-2,TGTGCCAGCAGCCTGAGGGGGGCCGGGGAGCTGTTTTTT,CASSLRGAGELFF
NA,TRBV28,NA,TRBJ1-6,TGTGCCAGCAGTCCCCTCGGCAGGAACGGGTATAATTCACCCCTCCACTTT,CASSPLGRNGYNSPLHF
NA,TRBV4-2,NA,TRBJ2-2,TGTGCCAGCAGCCAAGACTCCACCGGGGAGCTGTTTTTT,CASSQDSTGELFF
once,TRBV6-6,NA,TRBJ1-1,TGTGCCAGCAGTTACTGGGGGGGGCAGGGGACTGAAGCTTTCTTT,CASSYWGGQGTEAFF
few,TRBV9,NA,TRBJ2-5,TGTGCCAGCAGCACAAACGCCAGGGGGGTAGAGACCCAGTACTTC,CASSTNARGVETQYF
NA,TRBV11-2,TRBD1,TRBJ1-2,TGTGCCAGCAGCCCAGGGACAGGGGACTATGGCTACACCTTC,CASSPGTGDYGYTF
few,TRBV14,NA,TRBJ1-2,TGTGCCAGCAGCCAAGGGGGGAAGGACGGCTACACCTTC,CASSQGGKDGYTF
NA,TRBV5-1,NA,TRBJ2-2,TGCGCCAGCAGCTCACTGGGGGGAACCGGGGAGCTGTTTTTT,CASSSLGGTGELFF
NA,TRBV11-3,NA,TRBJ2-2,TGTGCCAGCAGCTTAGGGGGGCGGAACACCGGGGAGCTGTTTTTT,CASSLGGRNTGELFF
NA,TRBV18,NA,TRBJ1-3,TGTGCCAGCTCACCACCGTCACGAAACACCATATATTTT,CASSPPSRNTIYF
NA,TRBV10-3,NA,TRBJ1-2,TGTGCCATCAGTGGACAAGGGGTAACCAACTATGGCTACACCTTC,CAISGQGVTNYGYTF
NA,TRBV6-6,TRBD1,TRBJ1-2,TGTGCCAGCAGGGGGGGACAGTTGAACTATGGCTACACCTTC,CASRGGQLNYGYTF
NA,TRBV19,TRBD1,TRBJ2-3,TGTGCCAGTAAGAACAGGGGTTCTAGCACAGATACGCAGTATTTT,CASKNRGSSTDTQYF
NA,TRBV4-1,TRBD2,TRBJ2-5,TGCGCCAGCAGCCAAGATAGGGGGACTAGCCTAGAGACCCAGTACTTC,CASSQDRGTSLETQYF
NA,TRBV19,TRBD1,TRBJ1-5,TGTGCCAGTAGTTTCCGGGGGGGACAGGGGGCATTTCAGCCCCAGCATTTT,CASSFRGGQGAFQPQHF
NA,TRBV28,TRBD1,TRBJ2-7,TGTGCCAGCAGTTTGGCCGGGACAGGACTGTACGAGCAGTACTTC,CASSLAGTGLYEQYF
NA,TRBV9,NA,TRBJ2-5,TGTGCCAGCAGCGAGGGCCAAGAGACCCAGTACTTC,CASSEGQETQYF
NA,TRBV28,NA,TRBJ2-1,TGTGCCAGCAGTCCTCCGGCGGCGCCTGAGCAGTTCTTC,CASSPPAAPEQFF
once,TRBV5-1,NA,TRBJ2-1,TGCGCCAGCAGCTCCCTATGGGGGTCGGATGAGCAGTTCTTC,CASSSLWGSDEQFF
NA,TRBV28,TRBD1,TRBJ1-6,TGTGCCAGCAGTTTGGAGGGGGCCTCCTATAATTCACCCCTCCACTTT,CASSLEGASYNSPLHF
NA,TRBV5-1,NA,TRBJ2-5,TGCGCCAGCAGCTTGGTACTACTCCAAGAGACCCAGTACTTC,CASSLVLLQETQYF
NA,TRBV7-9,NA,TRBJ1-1,TGTGCCAGCAGCTTAAGGGAGGAGGGCACTGAAGCTTTCTTT,CASSLREEGTEAFF
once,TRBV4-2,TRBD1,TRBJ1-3,TGTGCCAGCAGCCAAGGCGGGACAGGGAGTCGCTCTGGAAACACCATATATTTT,CASSQGGTGSRSGNTIYF
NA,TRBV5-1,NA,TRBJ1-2,TGCGCCAGCAGCTTGATAGGGGATGGGTATGGCTACACCTTC,CASSLIGDGYGYTF
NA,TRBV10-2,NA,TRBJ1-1,TGCGCCAGCAGTCCTGGAGGAACTGAAGCTTTCTTT,CASSPGGTEAFF
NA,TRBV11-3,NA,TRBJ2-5,TGTGCCAGCAGCTTAGCCAACGGAGAGACCCAGTACTTC,CASSLANGETQYF
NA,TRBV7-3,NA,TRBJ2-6,TGTGCCAGCAGCTCTGGGGCCAACGTCCTGACTTTC,CASSSGANVLTF
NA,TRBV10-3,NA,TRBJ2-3,TGTGCCATCACCGCCGACGGGACGGGGCTCACAGATACGCAGTATTTT,CAITADGTGLTDTQYF
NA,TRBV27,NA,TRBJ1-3,TGTGCCAGCAGTTCACGGGGGCCCAGCTCTGGAAACACCATATATTTT,CASSSRGPSSGNTIYF
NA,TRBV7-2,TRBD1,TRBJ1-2,TGTGCCAGCAGCGAACAGGGGTACGCTAACTATGGCTACACCTTC,CASSEQGYANYGYTF
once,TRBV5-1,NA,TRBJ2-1,TGCGCCAGCAGCTTGTGGGCAGAAGACAATGAGCAGTTCTTC,CASSLWAEDNEQFF
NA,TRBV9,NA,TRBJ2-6,TGTGCCAGCAGCGTAGGTGCAGCCCTCAACGTCCTGACTTTC,CASSVGAALNVLTF
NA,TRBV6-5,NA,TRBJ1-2,TGTGCCAGCAGTTACGGGGAAGCGGACTATGGCTACACCTTC,CASSYGEADYGYTF
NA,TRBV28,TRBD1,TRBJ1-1,TGTGCCAGCAGTTTATATGTGAGTGACAGGGTCACGGCTTTCTTT,CASSLYVSDRVTAFF
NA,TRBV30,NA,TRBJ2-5,TGTGCCTGGAGTTTCTCGAACCGGGTTTTGGGCGAGACCCAGTACTTC,CAWSFSNRVLGETQYF
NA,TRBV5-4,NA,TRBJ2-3,TGTGCCAGCAGGCCTACTAGTGGGACAGATACGCAGTATTTT,CASRPTSGTDTQYF
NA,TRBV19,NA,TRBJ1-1,TGTGCCACAGGCAGGAACACTGAAGCTTTCTTT,CATGRNTEAFF
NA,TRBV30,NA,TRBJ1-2,TGTGCCTGGAGCGAGACAGCCAACTATGGCTACACCTTC,CAWSETANYGYTF